The 25 T cell receptor beta chains listed next were all sequenced from one sample in a study of T-cell reconstitution after alpha-beta-depleted transplantation in children. Unique molecular identifiers tagged the TCRbeta library. Using its own MiXCR run on the PCR reads, TCRdb lists one record per CDR3 protein. The table records some 400,000 distinct CDR3 sequences, roughly 20% of them present only once. This specimen was PBMCs from the stem cell graft donor, taken from the stem cell graft. The receptors originated from a human donor who donated a stem cell graft to a child with acute myeloid leukemia.

The table lists this clonotype with a few counts. This chain joins TRBV12-3 or TRBV12-4 and TRBJ2-7; 12 bases align to TRBD1. The CDR3 totals 14 residues. Trimming at V came to 5 bases and at J to 6 bases, leaving 5 bases not matched to a gene. The CDR3 here is CASSDRDRGLEQYF. DNA of the CDR3: TGTGCCAGCAGTGACCGGGACAGGGGGCTCGAGCAGTACTTC.

The chain uses TRBV29-1 and TRBJ2-5; a weak D match, TRBD1 (6 bases). The CDR3 spans 14 residues. Germline lookup yields CDR1 SQVTM and CDR2 ANQGSEA. V was shortened by 6 bases and J by 5 bases, with 19 bases between the two germline ends. CDR3 sequence reads: CSVEIQGIGETQYF. CDR3 nucleotide sequence: TGCAGCGTGGAAATTCAGGGGATTGGTGAGACCCAGTACTTC.

The rearrangement links TRBV12-3 or TRBV12-4 to TRBJ2-3; 7 bases are a match to TRBD1. J lost 0 bases, V lost 3 bases, and 6 bases had no gene match. This CDR3 has 16 residues. The CDR3 DNA reads TGTGCCAGCAGTTTCGGGGCAGGGGGAAGCACAGATACGCAGTATTTT. This encodes CASSFGAGGSTDTQYF.

This clonotype was seen only a few times. The chain recombines TRBV10-3 with TRBJ2-3, with 11 positions matching TRBD2. J gave up 2 bases and V 6 bases, and 7 bases lay outside the gene matches. CDR3 length: 16 residues. The germline V gene has CDR1 ENHRY and CDR2 SYGVKD. The CDR3 loop is CAIRKGTSGSTDTQYF. CDR3 bases: TGTGCCATCAGGAAAGGGACTAGCGGATCCACAGATACGCAGTATTTT.

V and J are TRBV21-1 and TRBJ2-1. TRBV21-1 is a listed pseudogene. This CDR3 has 14 amino acids. The CDR3 DNA sequence: TGTGCCAGCAGTTCCCAGGACTCCTACAATGAGCAGTTCTTC. It specifies CASSSQDSYNEQFF.

This clonotype appeared many times. J is TRBJ2-3 and V is TRBV20-1; D tentatively fits TRBD1 or TRBD2 (5 bases each). The germline gives CDR1 DFQATT, CDR2 SNEGSKA (reference sequence). Deletions cut 3 bases from V and 2 bases from J, with 15 bases between. The CDR3 spans 15 residues. The CDR3 sequence: CSASGGRSSTDTQYF. As DNA, the CDR3 is TGCAGTGCTAGTGGGGGACGGAGCTCCACAGATACGCAGTATTTT.

This chain uses TRBV18 with TRBJ2-1; D ambiguous. This CDR3 is built from 17 residues. V lost 1 base and J lost 1, with 14 bases in between. Germline V gene data show CDR1 as KGHSH and CDR2 as LQKENI. Here the CDR3 reads CASSPRSSQRSYNEQFF. The CDR3 DNA reads as TGTGCCAGCTCACCACGGAGCTCCCAAAGGTCCTACAATGAGCAGTTCTTC.

The chain is built from TRBV6-5 and TRBJ2-7; D is unresolved. V lost 3 bases to trimming and J lost 0 bases, with 18 bases between them. The CDR3 is made up of 17 amino acids. CDR1 and CDR2 from the germline V gene are MNHEY and SVGAGI. The CDR3 sequence: CASSYARAKRSSYEQYF. In DNA form, the CDR3 reads TGTGCCAGCAGTTATGCTAGGGCAAAAAGGAGCTCCTACGAGCAGTACTTC.

This chain uses TRBV28 with TRBJ2-7; no reliable D call. CDR1 is MDHEN and CDR2 is SYDVKM in the germline V gene. The CDR3 covers 15 residues. Trimming shortened V by 5 bases and J by 2 bases, and 16 bases separated the two germline ends. CDR3: CASSPLGGNTYEQYF. Here the CDR3 DNA reads TGTGCCAGCAGTCCCCTAGGTGGAAATACCTACGAGCAGTACTTC.

This clonotype has a handful of counts. The chain has TRBV20-1 and TRBJ2-7, with 7 bases aligning to TRBD2. With V trimmed by 6 bases and J by 4 bases, 15 bases remained unmatched. Germline CDR1 and CDR2: DFQATT and SNEGSKA (reference sequence). This CDR3 has 15 residues. The CDR3 spells CSADPGSGNSYEQYF. CDR3 DNA sequence: TGCAGTGCCGACCCGGGAAGCGGGAATAGTTACGAGCAGTACTTC.

This clonotype was seen many times. The chain carries TRBV29-1 and TRBJ2-1; D possibly matches TRBD1 or TRBD2 (6 bases each). The CDR3 totals 15 residues. V was shortened by 2 bases and J by 0 bases, with 11 bases between the two germline ends. Germline V gives CDR1 SQVTM, CDR2 ANQGSEA. This chain's CDR3 is CSVENREVSYNEQFF. Written as DNA, the CDR3 is TGCAGCGTTGAAAACAGGGAGGTCTCCTACAATGAGCAGTTCTTC.

The chain links TRBV28 to TRBJ2-7; 9 nucleotides line up with TRBD1. The CDR3 totals 14 residues. After removal of 6 bases from V and 3 bases from J, the junction contained 6 bases not matched to a gene. Germline V gene sequence: CDR1 MDHEN, CDR2 SYDVKM. CDR3 residues: CASRKGTGFYEQYF. As DNA, the CDR3 is TGTGCCAGCAGAAAAGGGACAGGGTTCTACGAGCAGTACTTC.

This clonotype showed up many times. This rearrangement joins TRBV12-3 or TRBV12-4 to TRBJ2-5, with 7 nucleotides matching TRBD2. The CDR3 extends over 15 amino acids. V shed 5 bases, J shed 3 bases, and the junction held 9 bases outside the gene matches. The CDR3 loop reads CASSPGGHLKETQYF. In DNA form, the CDR3 reads TGTGCCAGCAGTCCGGGAGGCCACCTGAAAGAGACCCAGTACTTC.

The chain couples TRBV10-2 to TRBJ2-2; 10 bases are a match to TRBD1. The germline V gene has CDR1 WSHSY and CDR2 SAAADI. The ends lost 9 bases at V and 4 bases at J; junction bases unmatched: 5. The CDR3 is 14 amino acids. The CDR3 DNA reads as TGCGCCAGTCAGGACAGGGGGGGCACCGGGGAGCTGTTTTTT. Amino acid sequence: CASQDRGGTGELFF.

This clonotype was observed a few times. The chain carries TRBV2 and TRBJ2-1; the match to TRBD2 covers 8 bases. The germline CDR1 and CDR2 sequences are SNHLY and FYNNEI. With 0 bases clipped from V and 9 bases from J, the junction kept 13 bases outside the gene matches. The CDR3 is 17 residues long. The CDR3 DNA reads TGTGCCAGCAGTGAAGCGTCCCAGCGGGAGCAAGGTGGTGAGCAGTTCTTC. It translates to CASSEASQREQGGEQFF.

This clonotype was detected ten times or more. This chain connects TRBV12-3 or TRBV12-4 to TRBJ2-7, with TRBD1 matching 7 bases. This CDR3 comprises 16 residues. With 5 bases clipped from V and 6 bases from J, the junction kept 16 bases outside the gene matches. DNA for the CDR3: TGTGCCAGCAGTCGTCTTCTGACACAGGGGAGCGGCGAGCAGTACTTC. Translating it yields CASSRLLTQGSGEQYF.

V usage is TRBV7-2 and J usage is TRBJ1-1; D not resolved. CDR3 size: 15 residues. V was shortened by 0 bases and J by 7 bases, with 15 bases between the two germline ends. Germline loops: CDR1 SGHTA, CDR2 FQGNSA. CDR3 residues: CASSLAAAGRHEAFF. The CDR3 DNA reads TGTGCCAGCAGCTTAGCTGCTGCGGGGAGGCATGAAGCTTTCTTT.

This clonotype has a handful of counts. The V gene is TRBV20-1, the J gene TRBJ1-3; 9 bases agree with TRBD1. Germline CDR1 reads DFQATT; CDR2 reads SNEGSKA (reference sequence). V lost 6 bases to trimming and J lost 7 bases; unmatched junction nucleotides: 7. The CDR3 extends over 13 amino acids. The CDR3 DNA reads as TGCAGTGCCCCGGACAGGGGCGGGAACACCATATATTTT. Amino acids: CSAPDRGGNTIYF.

As to this clonotype: Possible read error: a much larger clone is one base away. The rearrangement joins TRBV6-5 to TRBJ1-1; no definite D call. V was trimmed by 2 bases and J by 1 base, leaving 5 bases between them. This CDR3 is built from 13 residues. CDR1 and CDR2 (germline): MNHEY, SVGAGI. This CDR3 reads CASSYGSNTEAFF. CDR3 nucleotides: TGTGCCAGCAGTTACGGGTCGAACACTGAAGCTTTCTTT.

This clonotype was seen a few times. This chain uses TRBV20-1 with TRBJ2-3; 8 nucleotides line up with TRBD2. Germline CDR1 reads DFQATT; CDR2 reads SNEGSKA (reference sequence). After removal of 3 bases from V and 5 bases from J, the junction contained 4 bases not matched to a gene. This CDR3 comprises 13 residues. The CDR3 nucleotides are TGCAGTGCTAGCGGGAGGGCCAGAGATACGCAGTATTTT. It yields the protein CSASGRARDTQYF.

This chain uses TRBV6-2 or TRBV6-3 with TRBJ1-6, with 7 bases fitting TRBD1. Germline V CDR1 and CDR2: MNHEY, SVGEGT. Trimming removed 5 bases from V and 10 bases from J; junction bases left unmatched: 5. This CDR3 contains 13 residues. CDR3 region: CASSPGGRSPLHF. The CDR3 DNA reads as TGTGCCAGCAGTCCAGGGGGGCGGTCACCCCTCCACTTT.

The chain combines TRBV20-1 with TRBJ2-7; 9 bases line up with TRBD1. Losses at the gene ends were 3 bases for V and 12 bases for J; bases not matched to a gene: 6. Germline CDR1 and CDR2: DFQATT and SNEGSKA (reference sequence). The CDR3 length is 11 residues. In DNA form, the CDR3 reads TGCAGTGCTAGCCCCGGGACAGGGTCGTACTTC. The encoded protein is CSASPGTGSYF.

This chain connects TRBV20-1 to TRBJ2-7; 16 nucleotides agree with TRBD2. Germline lookup yields CDR1 DFQATT and CDR2 SNEGSKA (reference sequence). The length of the CDR3 is 17 residues. J gave up 6 bases and V 4 bases, and 12 bases lay outside the gene matches. This CDR3 reads CSAISGLAGGPLLEQYF. CDR3 bases: TGCAGTGCTATTTCGGGACTAGCGGGAGGGCCCCTCCTCGAGCAGTACTTC.

This clonotype was observed at least ten times. The chain is built from TRBV29-1 and TRBJ2-7; D not certain. Trimming removed 6 bases from V and 4 bases from J, with 13 bases in between. Germline CDR1 is SQVTM and CDR2 is ANQGSEA. The CDR3 extends over 12 amino acids. The CDR3, as DNA: TGCAGCGTAGGTGGCGCCTCGTACGAGCAGTACTTC. Amino acids: CSVGGASYEQYF.

The chain joins TRBV2 to TRBJ2-7, with TRBD2 matching 10 bases. The length of the CDR3 is 16 residues. Unmatched junction bases numbered 13, after V lost 8 bases and J lost 3 bases. Germline CDR1 SNHLY, CDR2 FYNNEI. CDR3 nucleotides: TGTGCCAGCGGCCGCCGCGGGCTAGCGGGGGTCTACGAGCAGTACTTC. Residues: CASGRRGLAGVYEQYF. Full variable domain (rest looked up from reference TRBV2 and TRBJ2-7): EPEVTQTPSHQVTQMGQEVILRCVPISNHLYFYWYRQILGQKVEFLVSFYNNEISEKSEIFDDQFSVERPDGSNFTLKIRSTKLEDSAMYFCASGRRGLAGVYEQYFGPGTRLTVT.